One and the same sample provided the 2 T cell receptor beta chains below, sequenced in a study of T cell clonotyping in hematopoietic cell transplantation. Profiled with immunoSEQ multiplex PCR; TCRdb holds only in-frame clones, not every one. This sample has roughly 15,000 clones, with about 85% found just once. The specimen comprised PBMCs, sampled 100 days after allogeneic stem cell transplant. These receptors were taken from a male patient aged 55-69 years who had an allogeneic stem cell transplant from a related donor, so the T cells may come from the graft donor. Some clones in this sample may be carry-over from other donors' samples.

The rearrangement uses TRBV28 and TRBJ1-5; the match to TRBD1 covers 8 bases. After removal of 6 bases from V and 5 bases from J, the junction contained 9 bases not matched to a gene. Germline V gene lookup returns CDR1 MDHEN and CDR2 SYDVKM. This CDR3 contains 15 residues. CDR3 in amino acids: CASRKTGVTDQPQHF. The CDR3 bases are TGTGCCAGCAGAAAGACAGGGGTCACGGATCAGCCCCAGCATTTT.

CDR3 coding DNA: TGCAGCGTTGACACCGGGTATGAGCAGTTCTTC. This translates into CSVDTGYEQFF. The chain is built from TRBV29-1 and TRBJ2-1; no firm D call. The V gene's germline CDR1 is SQVTM and CDR2 ANQGSEA. The germline V and J ends were trimmed by 3 bases and 8 bases, with 8 bases remaining between them. The CDR3 runs to 11 residues.